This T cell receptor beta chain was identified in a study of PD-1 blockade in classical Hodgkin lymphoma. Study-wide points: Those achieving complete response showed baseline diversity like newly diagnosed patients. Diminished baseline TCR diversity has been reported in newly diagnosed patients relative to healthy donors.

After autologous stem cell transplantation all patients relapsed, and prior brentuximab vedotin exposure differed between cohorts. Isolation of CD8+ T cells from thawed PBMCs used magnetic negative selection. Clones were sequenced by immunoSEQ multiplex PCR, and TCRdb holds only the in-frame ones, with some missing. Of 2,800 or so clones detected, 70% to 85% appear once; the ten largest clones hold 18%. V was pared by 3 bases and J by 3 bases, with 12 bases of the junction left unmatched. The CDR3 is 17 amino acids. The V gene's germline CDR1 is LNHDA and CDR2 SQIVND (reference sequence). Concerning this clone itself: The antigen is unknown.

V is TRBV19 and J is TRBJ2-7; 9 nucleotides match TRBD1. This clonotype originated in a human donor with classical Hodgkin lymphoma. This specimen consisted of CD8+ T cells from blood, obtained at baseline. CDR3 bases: TGTGCCAGTAGTATCAGCTATCGGGACAGGGTTATCTACGAGCAGTACTTC. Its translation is CASSISYRDRVIYEQYF. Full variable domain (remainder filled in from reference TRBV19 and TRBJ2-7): DGGITQSPKYLFRKEGQNVTLSCEQNLNHDAMYWYRQDPGQGLRLIYYSQIVNDFQKGDIAEGYSVSREKKESFPLTVTSAQKNPTAFYLCASSISYRDRVIYEQYFGPGTRLTVT.